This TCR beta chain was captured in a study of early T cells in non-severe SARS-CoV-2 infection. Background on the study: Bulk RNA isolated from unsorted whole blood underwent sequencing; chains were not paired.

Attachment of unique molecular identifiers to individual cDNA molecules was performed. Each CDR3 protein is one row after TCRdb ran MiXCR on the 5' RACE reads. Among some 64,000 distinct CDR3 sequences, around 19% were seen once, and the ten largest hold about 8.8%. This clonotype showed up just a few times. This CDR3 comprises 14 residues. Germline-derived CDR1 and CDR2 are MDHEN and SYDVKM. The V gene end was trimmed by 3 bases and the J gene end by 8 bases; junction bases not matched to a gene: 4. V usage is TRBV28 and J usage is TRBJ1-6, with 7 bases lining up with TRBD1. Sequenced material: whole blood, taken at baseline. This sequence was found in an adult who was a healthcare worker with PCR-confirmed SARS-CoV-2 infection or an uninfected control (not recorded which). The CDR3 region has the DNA TGTGCCAGCAGTTTTCAGGGGGACTATTCACCCCTCCACTTT. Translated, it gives CASSFQGDYSPLHF.